The sequence of this T cell receptor (beta chain) was determined in a study of identical twins. Healthy Caucasian donors formed the entire cohort. V dropped 4 bases and J dropped 3 bases, with 22 bases sitting between them. This CDR3 region has 17 residues. TCRdb passed the 5' RACE reads through MiXCR, listing each CDR3 protein once. This repertoire shows 350,000 to 450,000 distinct CDR3 sequences, 15% to 20% found once; its top ten account for 9.5% to 15%. Study-level points and caveats: Partly confounded zero-insertion analyses could result from invariant MAIT and iNKT cells.

Notes on this clonotype: As yet, its antigen is unknown.

The chain has TRBV12-3 or TRBV12-4 and TRBJ2-7; D remains ambiguous. The sample taken for sequencing was naive T cells sorted from blood. This TCR came from a man aged 45 to 65 in good health. The CDR3 reads CASSSTRRFRANYEQYF. The CDR3 DNA reads TGTGCCAGCAGTTCAACACGTAGGTTCCGGGCCAACTACGAGCAGTACTTC.